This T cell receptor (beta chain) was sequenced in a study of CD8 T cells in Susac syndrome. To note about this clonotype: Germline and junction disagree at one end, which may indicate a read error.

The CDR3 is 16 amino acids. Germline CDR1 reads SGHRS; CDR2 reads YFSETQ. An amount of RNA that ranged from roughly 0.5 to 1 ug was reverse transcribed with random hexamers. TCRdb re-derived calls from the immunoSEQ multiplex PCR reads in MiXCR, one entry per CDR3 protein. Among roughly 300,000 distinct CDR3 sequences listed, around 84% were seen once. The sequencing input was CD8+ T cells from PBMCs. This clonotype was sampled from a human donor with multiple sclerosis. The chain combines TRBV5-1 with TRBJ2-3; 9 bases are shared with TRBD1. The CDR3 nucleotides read TGCGTCAGCAGCTTGCGAAACAGGGGGCGCTCAGATACGCAGTATTTT. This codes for CVSSLRNRGRSDTQYF.